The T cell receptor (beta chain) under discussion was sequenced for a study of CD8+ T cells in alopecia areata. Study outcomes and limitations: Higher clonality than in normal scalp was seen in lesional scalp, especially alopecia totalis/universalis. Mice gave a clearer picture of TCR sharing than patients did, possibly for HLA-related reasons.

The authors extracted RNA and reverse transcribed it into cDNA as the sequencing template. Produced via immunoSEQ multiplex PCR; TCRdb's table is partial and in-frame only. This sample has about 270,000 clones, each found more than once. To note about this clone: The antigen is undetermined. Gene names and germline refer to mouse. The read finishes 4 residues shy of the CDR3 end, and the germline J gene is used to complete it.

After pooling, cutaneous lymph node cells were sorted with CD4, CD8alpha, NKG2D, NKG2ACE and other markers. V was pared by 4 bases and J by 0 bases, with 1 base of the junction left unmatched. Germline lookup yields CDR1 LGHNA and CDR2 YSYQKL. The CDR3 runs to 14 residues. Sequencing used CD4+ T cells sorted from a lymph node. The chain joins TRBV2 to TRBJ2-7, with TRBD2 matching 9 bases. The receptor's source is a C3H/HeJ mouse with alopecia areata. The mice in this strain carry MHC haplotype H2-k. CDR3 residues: CASSPTGGSYEQYF. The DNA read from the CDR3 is TGTGCCAGCAGCCCGACTGGGGGCTCCTAT.